The text below deals with one T cell receptor beta chain. These data originate in a study of T-cell reconstitution after alpha-beta-depleted transplantation in children. Researchers prepared the TCRbeta library using unique molecular identifiers, the study reports. TCRdb called the PCR reads again in MiXCR, with one record for every CDR3 protein. Among hundreds of thousands of distinct CDR3 sequences, under 30% were seen once, and the ten largest hold 14%. The germline V and J ends were trimmed by 3 bases and 5 bases, with 8 bases remaining between them. The CDR3 contains 13 residues. Germline V CDR1 and CDR2: LNHNV, YYDKDF (reference sequence).

This specimen was PBMCs, mostly from graft donor cells, taken 360 days after TCRalphabeta/CD19-depleted stem cell transplant. V and J are TRBV15 and TRBJ2-1; a possible D gene is TRBD2 (6 bases). The sequence derives from a boy under two years old who had a stem cell transplant for acute myeloid leukemia, so the T cells may come from the graft donor. The CDR3 here is CATSREGHNEQFF. In DNA form, the CDR3 reads TGTGCCACCAGCAGGGAGGGGCACAATGAGCAGTTCTTC. The full variable domain, completed using reference TRBV15 and TRBJ2-1, is DAMVIQNPRYQVTQFGKPVTLSCSQTLNHNVMYWYQQKSSQAPKLLFHYYDKDFNNEADTPDNFQSRRPNTSFCFLDIRSPGLGDTAMYLCATSREGHNEQFFGPGTRLTVL.